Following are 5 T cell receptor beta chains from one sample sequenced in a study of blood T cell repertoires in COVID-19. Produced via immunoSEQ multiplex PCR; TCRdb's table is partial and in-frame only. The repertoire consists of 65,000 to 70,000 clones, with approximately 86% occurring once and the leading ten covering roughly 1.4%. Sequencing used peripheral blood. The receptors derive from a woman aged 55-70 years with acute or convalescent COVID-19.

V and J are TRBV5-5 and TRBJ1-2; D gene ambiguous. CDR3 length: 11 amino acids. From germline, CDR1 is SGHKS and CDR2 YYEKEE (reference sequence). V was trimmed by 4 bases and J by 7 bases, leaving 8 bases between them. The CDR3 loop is CASSATIGYTF. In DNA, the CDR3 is TGTGCCAGCAGCGCCACAATTGGCTACACCTTC.

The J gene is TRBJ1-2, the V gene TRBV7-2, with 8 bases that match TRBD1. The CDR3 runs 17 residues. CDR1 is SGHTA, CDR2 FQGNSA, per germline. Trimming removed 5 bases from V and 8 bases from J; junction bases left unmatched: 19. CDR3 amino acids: CASSPRTGSSMSSGYTF. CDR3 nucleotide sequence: TGTGCCAGCAGCCCGCGGACAGGGTCTAGTATGTCGTCGGGCTACACCTTC.

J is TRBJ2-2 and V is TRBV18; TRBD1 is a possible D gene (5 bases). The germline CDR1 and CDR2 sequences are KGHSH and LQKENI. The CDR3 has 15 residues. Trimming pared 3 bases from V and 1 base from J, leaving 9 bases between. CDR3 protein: CASSPIGQNTGELFF. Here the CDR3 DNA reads TGTGCCAGCTCACCTATTGGACAGAACACCGGGGAGCTGTTTTTT.

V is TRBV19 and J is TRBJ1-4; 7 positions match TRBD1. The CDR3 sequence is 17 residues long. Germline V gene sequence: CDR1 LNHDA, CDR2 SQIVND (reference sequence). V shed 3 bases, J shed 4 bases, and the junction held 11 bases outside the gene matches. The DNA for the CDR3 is TGTGCCAGTAGTATTGCGGAGGGGGCGATGGGTAATGAAAAACTGTTTTTT. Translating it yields CASSIAEGAMGNEKLFF. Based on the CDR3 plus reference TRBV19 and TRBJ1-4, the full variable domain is DGGITQSPKYLFRKEGQNVTLSCEQNLNHDAMYWYRQDPGQGLRLIYYSQIVNDFQKGDIAEGYSVSREKKESFPLTVTSAQKNPTAFYLCASSIAEGAMGNEKLFFGSGTQLSVL.

CDR3 sequence: CASSYRGQETQYF. The DNA for the CDR3 is TGTGCCAGCAGTTACAGGGGACAAGAGACCCAGTACTTC. The rearrangement joins TRBV12-3 or TRBV12-4 to TRBJ2-5; 7 bases align to TRBD1. V was clipped by 4 bases and J by 2 bases; unmatched bases: 1. The CDR3 covers 13 residues.